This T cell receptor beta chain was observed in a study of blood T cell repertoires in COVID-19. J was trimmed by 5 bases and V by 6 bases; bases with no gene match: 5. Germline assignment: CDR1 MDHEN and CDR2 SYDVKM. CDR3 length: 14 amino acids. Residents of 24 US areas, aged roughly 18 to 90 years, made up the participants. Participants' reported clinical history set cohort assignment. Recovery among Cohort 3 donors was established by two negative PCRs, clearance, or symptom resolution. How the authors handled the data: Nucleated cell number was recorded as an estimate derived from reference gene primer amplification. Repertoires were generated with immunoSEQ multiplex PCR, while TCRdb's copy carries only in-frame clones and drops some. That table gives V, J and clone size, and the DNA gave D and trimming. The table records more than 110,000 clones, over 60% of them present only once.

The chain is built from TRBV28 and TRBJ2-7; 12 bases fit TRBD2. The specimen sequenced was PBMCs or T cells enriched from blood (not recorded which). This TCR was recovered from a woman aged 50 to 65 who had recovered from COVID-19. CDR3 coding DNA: TGTGCCAGCAGCCCGACTAGCGGGAGAAACGAGCAGTACTTC. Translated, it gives CASSPTSGRNEQYF.